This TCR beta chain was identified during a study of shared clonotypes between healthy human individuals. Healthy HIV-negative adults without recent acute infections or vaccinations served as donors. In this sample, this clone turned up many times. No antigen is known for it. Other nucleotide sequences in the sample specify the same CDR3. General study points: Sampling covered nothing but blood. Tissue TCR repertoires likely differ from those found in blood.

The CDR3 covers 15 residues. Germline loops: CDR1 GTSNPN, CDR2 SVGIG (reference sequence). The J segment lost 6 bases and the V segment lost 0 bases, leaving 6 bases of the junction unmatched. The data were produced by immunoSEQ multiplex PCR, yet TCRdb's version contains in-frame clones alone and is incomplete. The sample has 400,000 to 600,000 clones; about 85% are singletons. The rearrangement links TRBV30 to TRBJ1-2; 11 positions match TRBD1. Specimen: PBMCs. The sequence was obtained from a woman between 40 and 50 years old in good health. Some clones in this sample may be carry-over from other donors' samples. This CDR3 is CAWSVLGQGADGYTF. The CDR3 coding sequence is TGTGCCTGGAGTGTCCTCGGACAGGGGGCGGATGGCTACACCTTC.